This T cell receptor beta chain is from a study of blood T cell repertoires in COVID-19. Turning to the study itself: The samples span acute and convalescent COVID-19 from the United States, Italy and Spain.

The count of this clone is one. Methods used by the authors: Estimation of nucleated cell counts was performed using reference gene primer amplification. TCRdb keeps only in-frame clones here, not all; method: immunoSEQ multiplex PCR. Clonal size and the V and J genes are those of that table, whereas D and trimming came from the DNA. The table shows over 250,000 clones, with over 75% occurring only once. V lost 3 bases and J lost 5, with 8 bases in between. The CDR3 extends over 14 amino acids. The V gene's germline CDR1 is MNHEY and CDR2 SMNVEV (reference sequence). The rearrangement uses TRBV27 and TRBJ1-6; D remains ambiguous. This receptor was identified in a human donor in a cohort sampled during active COVID-19. The specimen was peripheral blood. In DNA, the CDR3 is TGTGCCAGCAGTTTGAGTGATGATAATTCACCCCTCCACTTT. Translating gives CASSLSDDNSPLHF.